The present T cell receptor (beta chain) was sequenced within a study of CD8 T cells in Susac syndrome (dated by TCRdb to the late 2010s). In the study overall: Whether CD8+ T cell activation and differentiation in Susac syndrome was antigen driven was tested using repertoire sequencing.

Including the terminal cysteine and phenylalanine, the CDR3 comprises 17 residues. The only DNA kept is the CDR3, 51 bases in frame from the first base. CDR1 and CDR2 (LGHDT, YNNKEL) derive from the germline V gene (reference sequence). V is reduced by 4 bases and J by 2 bases, leaving a spacing of 21 bases between them. RNA was extracted using the RNeasy kit, and about 0.45 to 1 ug of the RNA was reverse transcribed with random hexamers. The immunoSEQ multiplex PCR assay, covering 54 Vbeta and 13 Jbeta segments, was used to amplify TCR beta CDR3 regions. Bias from PCR amplification was corrected by using a synthetic template baseline for primer optimization and for computational correction. Per the source publication's procedure: Reads were annotated to V, D and J genes per IMGT and analyzed with immunoSEQ Analyzer, keeping only productive sequences. Clonality was calculated as one minus the Shannon entropy normalized by log2 of the number of productive unique sequences. Public and private clones were assessed among the 100 most prevalent clones of each patient and control. Clones were defined as Susac-specific if absent from the healthy and MS cohorts, from approximately 1,100 published viral clones and from other ImmuneACCESS disease sequences. Starting from the raw public reads, TCRdb applied fastp trimming at Q25, assembled clones with MiXCR and retained in-frame beta chains. Every distinct CDR3 protein forms one entry, paired with its most common genes and DNA. The V and J calls follow TCRdb's processing rather than the paper's. This sample gives 130,000 or so distinct CDR3 sequences in total; roughly 95% of them show up just once. The top ten constitute 0.11% of the sample.

High-throughput TCR beta sequencing profiled peripheral blood CD8+ and CD4+ T cells from healthy donors, Susac syndrome patients and multiple sclerosis patients. Multiple sclerosis controls were treatment-naive patients with stable or active relapsing-remitting disease fulfilling revised McDonald criteria. CD8+ TEMRA cells were enriched by FACS, while bulk CD8+ and CD4+ T cells were purified by magnetic negative isolation. Blood was collected in EDTA tubes and processed within 24 hours, with PBMCs isolated through density gradient centrifugation. PBMCs intended for TCR sequencing were cryopreserved in liquid nitrogen and thawed later in a water bath at 37 degrees C. The sorted or isolated CD4+, CD8+ and CD8+ TEMRA cells reached a purity of at least 90%. Concerning this clonotype itself: Its antigen is currently not known. Base qualities were left out, and no much larger clone turns up one base away.

Paper-wide results and their limitations: The study acknowledged that relatively few individuals were included in the TCR sequencing and HLA analysis.

Here the chain combines TRBV3-1 and TRBJ2-7, and the D gene may be TRBD2, 6 bases matching. The origin of this receptor is a human donor with multiple sclerosis. The sequencing input was CD4+ T cells from PBMCs. The CDR3 sequence is CASSRPSGSGYPYEQYF. The DNA sequence follows: TGTGCCAGCAGCCGGCCCTCAGGAAGCGGGTACCCCTACGAGCAGTACTTC.